This T cell receptor (beta chain) came from a study of cytomegalovirus exposure and HLA in healthy donors. Study-wide points: Later on, an analysis showed TCR association rates differing by HLA locus, with DRB1 the most and HLA-C the fewest.

A word on this clone: Its antigen is not identified.

Germline V CDR1 and CDR2: SGHAT, FQNNGV. The CDR3 sequence is 16 residues long. V was clipped by 5 bases and J by 5 bases, with 21 bases between them. Vbeta (60) and Jbeta (13) primers were used in the PCR. As processed by the authors: A later analysis counted some 87 million unique TCR beta chains, some 12 million shared. TCRdb keeps only in-frame clones here, not all; method: immunoSEQ multiplex PCR. V, J and clone size are taken as reported in that table, and D and trimming were inferred from the DNA itself. The sample contains some 98,000 clones, under 75% of which appear only once. V usage is TRBV11-2 and J usage is TRBJ2-5; tentative D call: TRBD2 (6 bases). The TCR was taken from a man between 50 and 59 years old in good health and CMV-seronegative. The sequenced material came from PBMCs. Written as DNA, the CDR3 is TGTGCCAGCAGCATATTCTTATCGGGGACTCGGGAGACCCAGTACTTC. It yields the protein CASSIFLSGTRETQYF.